This T cell receptor beta chain was found in a study of cytomegalovirus exposure and HLA in healthy donors. Findings of the study overall: Presence/absence analyses treated sequencing depth as roughly uniform across donors. Productive rates of about 90% or about 30% were seen for most TCR beta V segments in an earlier analysis. What a later analysis showed was that several of the most significant clusters appeared linked to common viral pathogens.

The CDR3 length is 15 residues. V was pared by 3 bases and J by 5 bases, with 16 bases between. Germline V gene sequence: CDR1 LNHDA, CDR2 SQIVND (reference sequence). The PCR made use of 60 Vbeta and 13 Jbeta primers. Using immunoSEQ multiplex PCR, the repertoire was profiled, and TCRdb retains in-frame clones only, with some absent. Of fewer than 350,000 clones detected, 70% to 90% appear once; the ten largest clones hold about 2%. All donors participated as healthy donors of bone marrow. Comments on this clone: The antigen is unknown.

The chain joins TRBV19 to TRBJ1-2; D not resolved. What was sequenced was PBMCs. The TCR was taken from a woman younger than 30 in good health and CMV-seronegative. The CDR3 protein is CASSIPGRRNYGYTF. The CDR3 coding sequence is TGTGCCAGTAGTATCCCCGGACGGAGGAATTATGGCTACACCTTC.